Shown below are 14 T cell receptor beta chains from a single sample sequenced in a study of monozygotic twins with cystic fibrosis. Clones were sequenced by immunoSEQ multiplex PCR, and TCRdb holds only the in-frame ones, with some missing. The sample lists fewer than 11,000 clones, over 99% occurring once. Sequencing was carried out using blood. The receptor source for this set is a man between 18 and 29 years old with cystic fibrosis.

The V gene is TRBV30, the J gene TRBJ1-2; unclear D gene. The germline V gene has CDR1 GTSNPN and CDR2 SVGIG (reference sequence). The CDR3 sequence is 19 residues long. V lost 3 bases, J lost 5 bases, and 31 bases lay in between. CDR3 bases: TGTGCCTGGAGCTCCCCCTTTGAGGGCCTCCATCCACCATTTTATGGCTACACCTTC. Translating gives CAWSSPFEGLHPPFYGYTF.

The chain recombines TRBV5-1 with TRBJ2-4, with D possibly TRBD2 on 6 matching bases. The CDR3 length is 16 residues. Germline lookup yields CDR1 SGHRS and CDR2 YFSETQ. The V and J ends lost 2 bases and 1 base respectively, with 13 bases between them. As DNA, the CDR3 is TGCGCCAGCAGCTTATTGGGGGGAGCGGCCAAAAACATTCAGTACTTC. The encoded protein is CASSLLGGAAKNIQYF.

V is TRBV4-3 and J is TRBJ1-1; D is possibly TRBD1 (6 bases). V gave up 4 bases and J gave up 5 bases, with 14 bases separating them. CDR3 length: 14 residues. The germline V gene has CDR1 LGHNA and CDR2 YSLEER. The CDR3 DNA follows: TGCGCCAGCAGCCCGCGGTGGGGGGCGACTGAAGCTTTCTTT. It specifies CASSPRWGATEAFF.

The chain is built from TRBV6-1 and TRBJ1-2; no definite D call. V was shortened by 1 base and J by 0 bases, with 3 bases between the two germline ends. Germline CDR1 and CDR2: MNHNS and SASEGT. CDR3 size: 13 residues. CDR3: CASSEGANYGYTF. The CDR3 DNA follows: TGTGCCAGCAGTGAAGGAGCTAACTATGGCTACACCTTC.

The CDR3 region has the DNA TGTGCCTGGAGTGAGGGGGGCGTGGCAGATACGCAGTATTTT. Residues: CAWSEGGVADTQYF. V and J are TRBV30 and TRBJ2-3; D could derive from TRBD1 or TRBD2 (6 bases each). Germline values: CDR1 GTSNPN, CDR2 SVGIG (reference sequence). The CDR3 covers 14 residues. V lost 1 base and J 4 bases, leaving 12 bases between the germline ends.

The genes are TRBV6-6 and TRBJ2-7, with 8 bases matching TRBD2. V gave up 5 bases and J gave up 4 bases; unmatched junction bases: 7. This CDR3 contains 14 residues. The germline V gene encodes CDR1 MNHNY and CDR2 SVGAGI (reference sequence). The CDR3 reads CASSTTSGGYEQYF. Written as DNA, the CDR3 is TGTGCCAGCAGTACGACCAGCGGGGGTTACGAGCAGTACTTC.

CDR3 protein: CANVFKGGRRLAKNIQYF. DNA of the CDR3: TGTGCCAACGTTTTTAAGGGGGGCAGGCGACTAGCCAAAAACATTCAGTACTTC. The gene calls are TRBV7-9 and TRBJ2-4; D assignment may be TRBD1 or TRBD2 (6 bases each). The CDR3 sequence is 18 residues long. V was trimmed by 10 bases and J by 0 bases, leaving 25 bases between them. Germline V lookup: CDR1 SEHNR, CDR2 FQNEAQ (reference sequence). The whole variable domain, remainder taken from reference TRBV7-9 and TRBJ2-4, is DTGVSQNPRHKITKRGQNVTFRCDPISEHNRLYWYRQTLGQGPEFLTYFQNEAQLEKSRLLSDRFSAERPKGSFSTLEIQRTEQGDSAMYLCANVFKGGRRLAKNIQYFGAGTRLSVL.

The V call is TRBV6-1, the J call TRBJ1-1; tentative D call: TRBD1 (5 bases). Germline lookup yields CDR1 MNHNS and CDR2 SASEGT. The CDR3 loop spans 16 amino acids. V lost 4 bases and J 3 bases, leaving 18 bases between the germline ends. The CDR3 is CASSGGWIRDHTEAFF. The DNA for the CDR3 is TGTGCCAGCAGTGGTGGATGGATCAGGGACCACACTGAAGCTTTCTTT.

The rearrangement uses TRBV4-1 and TRBJ2-7; no reliable D call. V lost 2 bases, J lost 0 bases, and 11 bases lay in between. Germline CDR1 reads MGHRA; CDR2 reads YSYEKL. The CDR3 is 15 residues long. The CDR3 protein is CASSQTALSSYEQYF. CDR3 sequence (DNA): TGCGCCAGCAGCCAAACGGCTCTGAGCTCCTACGAGCAGTACTTC.

This rearrangement joins TRBV30 to TRBJ2-7; the D gene is possibly TRBD2 (5 bases). Per germline, CDR1 GTSNPN and CDR2 SVGIG (reference sequence). The length of the CDR3 is 12 residues. The V and J ends lost 4 bases and 0 bases respectively, with 7 bases between them. CDR3 sequence (DNA): TGTGCCTGGAAAGGGAGCTCCTACGAGCAGTACTTC. Its translation: CAWKGSSYEQYF.

The V and J genes are TRBV19 and TRBJ1-2; no reliable D call. The germline V and J ends were trimmed by 5 bases and 8 bases, with 9 bases remaining between them. The CDR3 covers 11 residues. Germline V gene lookup returns CDR1 LNHDA and CDR2 SQIVND (reference sequence). The DNA for the CDR3 is TGTGCCAGTAGTCGGTCCCGGGGCTACACCTTC. As protein: CASSRSRGYTF.

The V call is TRBV29-1, the J call TRBJ2-7; TRBD1 is a possible D gene (7 bases). Trimming stripped 6 bases from V and 6 bases from J, with 18 bases between. CDR1 is SQVTM, CDR2 ANQGSEA, per germline. The CDR3 runs 13 residues. This CDR3 is CSVSQGGAGEQYF. Here the CDR3 DNA reads TGCAGCGTGTCTCAGGGGGGAGCGGGCGAGCAGTACTTC.

The V gene is TRBV19, the J gene TRBJ2-1; 10 nucleotides agree with TRBD1. CDR1 is LNHDA and CDR2 is SQIVND in the germline V gene (reference sequence). V was pared by 9 bases and J by 8 bases, with 7 bases of the junction left unmatched. The CDR3 is 13 amino acids. Here the CDR3 reads CASQGQGWDEQFF. The CDR3 DNA follows: TGTGCCAGCCAGGGACAGGGGTGGGATGAGCAGTTCTTC.

The chain is built from TRBV30 and TRBJ1-2; tentative D call: TRBD1 (5 bases). The germline V gene has CDR1 GTSNPN and CDR2 SVGIG (reference sequence). There are 11 residues in the CDR3. V was cut by 5 bases and J by 6 bases, with 10 bases left in between. Here the CDR3 reads CAWLGGHGYTF. In DNA form, the CDR3 reads TGTGCCTGGCTCGGGGGACATGGCTACACCTTC.